This T cell receptor beta chain was retrieved from a study of PD-L1 blockade in urothelial cancer. Across the study: At 3 weeks (second dose) and 6 weeks after starting treatment, blood was analyzed. Median blood clonality was 0.080, with around 83,000 unique TCRs.

This clone appeared a single time. Trimming shortened V by 0 bases and J by 6 bases, and 3 bases separated the two germline ends. Germline-derived CDR1 and CDR2 are MGHRA and YSYEKL. The CDR3 extends over 11 amino acids. This sample's time point: pretreatment peripheral blood. TCR analog templates of synthetic origin were spiked into each PCR. Some clones are missing from TCRdb's copy, which holds only in-frame ones; the method was immunoSEQ multiplex PCR. The repertoire has just under 50,000 clones, roughly four fifths of them found once; the top ten carry around 3.1%. The clonotype originates from a man aged 70 or older with urothelial cancer. The source material was PBMCs, sampled around atezolizumab (anti-PD-L1) treatment. This chain connects TRBV4-1 to TRBJ2-7; D is uncertain. CDR3 nucleotide sequence: TGCGCCAGCAGCCAAGAAGCCGAGCAGTACTTC. Protein: CASSQEAEQYF.